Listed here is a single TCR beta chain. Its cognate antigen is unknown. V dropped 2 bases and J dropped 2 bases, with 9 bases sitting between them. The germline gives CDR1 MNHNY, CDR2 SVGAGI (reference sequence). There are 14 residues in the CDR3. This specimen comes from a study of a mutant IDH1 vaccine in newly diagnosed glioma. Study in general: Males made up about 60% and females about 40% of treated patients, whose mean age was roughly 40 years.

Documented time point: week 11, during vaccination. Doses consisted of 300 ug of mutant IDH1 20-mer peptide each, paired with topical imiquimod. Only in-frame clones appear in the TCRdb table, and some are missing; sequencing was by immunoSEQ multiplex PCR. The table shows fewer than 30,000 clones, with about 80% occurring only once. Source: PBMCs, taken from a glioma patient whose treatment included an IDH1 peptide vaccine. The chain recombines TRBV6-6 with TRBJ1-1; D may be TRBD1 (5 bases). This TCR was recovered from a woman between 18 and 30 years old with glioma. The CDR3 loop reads CASSYGGTNTEAFF. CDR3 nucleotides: TGTGCCAGCAGTTACGGAGGGACCAACACTGAAGCTTTCTTT.